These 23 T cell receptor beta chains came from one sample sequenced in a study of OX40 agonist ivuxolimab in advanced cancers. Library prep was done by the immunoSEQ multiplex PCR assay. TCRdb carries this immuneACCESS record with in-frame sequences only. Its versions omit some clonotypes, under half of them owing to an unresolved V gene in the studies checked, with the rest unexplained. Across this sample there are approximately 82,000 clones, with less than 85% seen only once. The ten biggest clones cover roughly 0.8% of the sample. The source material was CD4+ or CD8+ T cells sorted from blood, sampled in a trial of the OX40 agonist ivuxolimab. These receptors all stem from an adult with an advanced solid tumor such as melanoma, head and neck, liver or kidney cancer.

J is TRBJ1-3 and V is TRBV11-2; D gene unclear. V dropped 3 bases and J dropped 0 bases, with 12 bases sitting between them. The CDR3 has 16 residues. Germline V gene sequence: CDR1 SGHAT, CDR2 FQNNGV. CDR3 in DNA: TGTGCCAGCAGCTTTTCCCCAGTATTCTCTGGAAACACCATATATTTT. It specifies CASSFSPVFSGNTIYF.

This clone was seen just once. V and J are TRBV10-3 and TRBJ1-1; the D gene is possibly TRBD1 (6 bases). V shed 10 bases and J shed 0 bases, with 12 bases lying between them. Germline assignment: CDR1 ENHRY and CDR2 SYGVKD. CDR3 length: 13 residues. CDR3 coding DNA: TGTGCCACGACGACAGGTATGAACACTGAAGCTTTCTTT. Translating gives CATTTGMNTEAFF.

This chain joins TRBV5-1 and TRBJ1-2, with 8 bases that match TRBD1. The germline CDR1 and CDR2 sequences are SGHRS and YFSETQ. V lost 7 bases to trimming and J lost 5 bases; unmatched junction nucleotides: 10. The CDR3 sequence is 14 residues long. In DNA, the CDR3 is TGCGCCAGCGGAAGCGGACAGGGAATATATGGCTACACCTTC. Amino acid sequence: CASGSGQGIYGYTF.

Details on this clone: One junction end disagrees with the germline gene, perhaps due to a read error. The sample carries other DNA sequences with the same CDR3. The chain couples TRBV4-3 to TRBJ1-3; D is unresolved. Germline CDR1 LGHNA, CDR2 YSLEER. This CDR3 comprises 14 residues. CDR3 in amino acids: CASSPALSGNTIYF. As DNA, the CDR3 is TGCGCCAGCAGCCCGGCCCTCTCTGGAAACACCATATACTTT.

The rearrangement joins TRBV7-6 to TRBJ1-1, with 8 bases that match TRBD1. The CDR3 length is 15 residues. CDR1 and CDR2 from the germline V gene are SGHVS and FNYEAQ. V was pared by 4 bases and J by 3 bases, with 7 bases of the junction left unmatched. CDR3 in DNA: TGTGCCAGCAGCTCCCGGACAGGGCCGGACACTGAAGCTTTCTTT. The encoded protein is CASSSRTGPDTEAFF.

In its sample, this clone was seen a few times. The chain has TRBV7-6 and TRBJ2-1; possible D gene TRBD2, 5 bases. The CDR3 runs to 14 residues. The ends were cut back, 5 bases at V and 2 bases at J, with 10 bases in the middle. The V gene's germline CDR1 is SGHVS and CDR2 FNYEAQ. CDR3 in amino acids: CASSTGFTYNEQFF. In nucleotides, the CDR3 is TGTGCCAGCAGCACGGGGTTCACCTACAATGAGCAGTTCTTC.

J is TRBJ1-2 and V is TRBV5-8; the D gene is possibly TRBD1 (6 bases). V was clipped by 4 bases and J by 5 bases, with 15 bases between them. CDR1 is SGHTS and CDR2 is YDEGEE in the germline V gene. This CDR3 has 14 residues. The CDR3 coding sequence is TGTGCCAGCAGCCAGGCGAGGGGGAGATATGGCTACACCTTC. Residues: CASSQARGRYGYTF.

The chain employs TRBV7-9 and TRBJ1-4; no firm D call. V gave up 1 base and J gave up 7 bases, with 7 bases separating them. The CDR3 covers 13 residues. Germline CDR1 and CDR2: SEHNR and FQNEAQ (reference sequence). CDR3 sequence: CASSLGAVEKLFF. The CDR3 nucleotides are TGTGCCAGCAGCTTAGGGGCAGTTGAAAAACTGTTTTTT.

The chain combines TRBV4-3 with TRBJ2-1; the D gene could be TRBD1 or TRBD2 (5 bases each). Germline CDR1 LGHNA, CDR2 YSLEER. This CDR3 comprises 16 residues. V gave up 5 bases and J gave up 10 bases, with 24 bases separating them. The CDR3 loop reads CASSEGHRDQLGEQFF. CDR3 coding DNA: TGCGCCAGCAGCGAAGGACACCGGGACCAACTTGGAGAGCAGTTCTTC.

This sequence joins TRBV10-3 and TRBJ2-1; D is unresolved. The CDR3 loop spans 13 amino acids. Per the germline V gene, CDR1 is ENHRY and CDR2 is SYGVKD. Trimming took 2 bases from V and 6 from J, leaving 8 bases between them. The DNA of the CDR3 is TGTGCCATCAGTGAGACCCGATCCAATGAGCAGTTCTTC. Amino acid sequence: CAISETRSNEQFF.

As DNA, the CDR3 is TGTGCCAGCAGCTCAAGGGGACAGACCCAAGAGACCCAGTACTTC. Translated, it gives CASSSRGQTQETQYF. The chain employs TRBV7-3 and TRBJ2-5, with 7 bases identical to TRBD1. The junction had 6 bases not matched to a gene; V was cut back by 4 bases and J by 1 base. The CDR3 totals 15 residues. Germline V gene data show CDR1 as SGHTA and CDR2 as FQGTGA. Complete variable domain (other parts from reference TRBV7-3 and TRBJ2-5): GAGVSQTPSNKVTEKGKYVELRCDPISGHTALYWYRQSLGQGPEFLIYFQGTGAADDSGLPNDRFFAVRPEGSVSTLKIQRTERGDSAVYLCASSSRGQTQETQYFGPGTRLLVL.

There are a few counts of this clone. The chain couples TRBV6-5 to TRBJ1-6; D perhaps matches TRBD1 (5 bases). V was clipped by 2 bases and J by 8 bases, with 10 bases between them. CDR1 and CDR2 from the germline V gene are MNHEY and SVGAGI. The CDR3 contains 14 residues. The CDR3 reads CASSYRDSDSPLHF. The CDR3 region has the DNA TGTGCCAGCAGTTACCGGGACTCGGATTCACCCCTCCACTTT.

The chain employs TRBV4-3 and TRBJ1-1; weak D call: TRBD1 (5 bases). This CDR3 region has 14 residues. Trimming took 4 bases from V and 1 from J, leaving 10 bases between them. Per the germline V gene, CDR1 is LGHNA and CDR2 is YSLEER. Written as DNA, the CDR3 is TGCGCCAGCAGCCCAGGGACGGGGAACACTGAAGCTTTCTTT. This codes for CASSPGTGNTEAFF.

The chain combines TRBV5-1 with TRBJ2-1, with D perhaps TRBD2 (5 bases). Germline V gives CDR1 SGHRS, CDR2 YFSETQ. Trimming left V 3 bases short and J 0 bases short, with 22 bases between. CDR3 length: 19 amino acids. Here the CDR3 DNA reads TGCGCCAGCAGCTCCGGACTGCCCCCTTCCCTTAGCTCCTACAATGAGCAGTTCTTC. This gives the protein CASSSGLPPSLSSYNEQFF.

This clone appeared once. The CDR3 DNA reads as TGTGCCAGCAGCTTGGAGGCGGGTCGCACAGATACGCAGTATTTT. It is translated as CASSLEAGRTDTQYF. This chain links TRBV5-4 with TRBJ2-3; TRBD2 is a possible D gene (5 bases). The V and J ends lost 0 bases and 1 base respectively, with 9 bases between them. CDR1 is SGHNT, CDR2 YYREEE, per germline (reference sequence). The CDR3 has 15 amino acids.

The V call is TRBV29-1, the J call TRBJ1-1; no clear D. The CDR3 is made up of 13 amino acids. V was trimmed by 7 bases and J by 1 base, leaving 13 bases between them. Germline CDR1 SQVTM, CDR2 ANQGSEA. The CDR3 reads CSALQMGNTEAFF. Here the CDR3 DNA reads TGCAGCGCCCTACAAATGGGGAACACTGAAGCTTTCTTT.

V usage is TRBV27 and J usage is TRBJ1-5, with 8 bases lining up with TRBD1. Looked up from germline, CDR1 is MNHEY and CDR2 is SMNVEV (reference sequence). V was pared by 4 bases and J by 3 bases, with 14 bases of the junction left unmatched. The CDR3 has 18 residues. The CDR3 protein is CASSSRTGRGGNNQPQHF. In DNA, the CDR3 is TGTGCCAGCAGTTCGCGGACAGGGCGCGGAGGGAACAATCAGCCCCAGCATTTT.

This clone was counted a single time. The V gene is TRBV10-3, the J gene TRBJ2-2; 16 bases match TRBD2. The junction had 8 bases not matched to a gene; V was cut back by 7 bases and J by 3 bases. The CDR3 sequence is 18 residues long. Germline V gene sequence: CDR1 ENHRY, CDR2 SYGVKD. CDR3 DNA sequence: TGTGCCATCAAATCCGGGACTAGCGGGGGGGCGGACACCGGGGAGCTGTTTTTT. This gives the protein CAIKSGTSGGADTGELFF.

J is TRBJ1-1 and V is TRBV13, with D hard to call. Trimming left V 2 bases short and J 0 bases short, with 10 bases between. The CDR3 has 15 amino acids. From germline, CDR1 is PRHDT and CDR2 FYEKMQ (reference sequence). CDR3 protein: CASSLLVRMNTEAFF. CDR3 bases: TGTGCCAGCAGCTTATTGGTCCGCATGAACACTGAAGCTTTCTTT.

The CDR3 nucleotides are TGTGCCAGCTCACCTCCCCGGGAGCGGGGGTTCTACGAGCAGTACTTC. Its protein product is CASSPPRERGFYEQYF. The chain carries TRBV18 and TRBJ2-7; 8 bases are a match to TRBD2. The CDR3 is 16 residues long. The germline V gene has CDR1 KGHSH and CDR2 LQKENI. Unmatched junction bases numbered 10, after V lost 3 bases and J lost 3 bases. Together with reference TRBV18 and TRBJ2-7, the CDR3 gives the full variable domain: NAGVMQNPRHLVRRRGQEARLRCSPMKGHSHVYWYRQLPEEGLKFMVYLQKENIIDESGMPKERFSAEFPKEGPSILRIQQVVRGDSAAYFCASSPPRERGFYEQYFGPGTRLTVT.

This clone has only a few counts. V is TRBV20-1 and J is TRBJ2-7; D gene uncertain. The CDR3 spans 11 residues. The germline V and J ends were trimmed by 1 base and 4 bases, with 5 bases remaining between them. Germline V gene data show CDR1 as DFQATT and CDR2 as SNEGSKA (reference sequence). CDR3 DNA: TGCAGTGCTAGAGGGGCGTACGAGCAGTACTTC. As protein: CSARGAYEQYF.

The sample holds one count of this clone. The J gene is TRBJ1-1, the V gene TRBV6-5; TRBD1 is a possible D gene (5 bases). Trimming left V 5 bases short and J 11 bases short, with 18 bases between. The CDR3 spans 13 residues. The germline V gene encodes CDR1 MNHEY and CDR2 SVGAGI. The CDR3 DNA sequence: TGTGCCAGCAGTCCCGGGACCGGCTCTGGGGCTTTCTTT. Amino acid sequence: CASSPGTGSGAFF.

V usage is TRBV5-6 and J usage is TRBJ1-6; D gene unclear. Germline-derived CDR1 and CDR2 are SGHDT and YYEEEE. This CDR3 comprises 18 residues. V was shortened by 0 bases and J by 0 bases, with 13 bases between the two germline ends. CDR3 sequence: CASSLAWEGSSYNSPLHF. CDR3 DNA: TGTGCCAGCAGCTTGGCCTGGGAGGGAAGCTCCTATAATTCACCCCTCCACTTT.